The sample holds a few counts of the clone carrying this TCR beta chain. These data originate in a study of blood T cell repertoires in COVID-19. CDR3 length: 18 amino acids. V shed 5 bases and J 0 bases; nucleotides not matched to a gene: 11. Per the germline V gene, CDR1 is LNHDA and CDR2 is SQIVND (reference sequence). Generated by immunoSEQ multiplex PCR, the TCRdb table keeps only in-frame clones and is missing some. The sample shows roughly 67,000 clones, 75% to 85% of them seen only once. The chain carries TRBV19 and TRBJ1-3; 9 positions agree with TRBD1. The sample was peripheral blood. The clonotype comes from a woman aged 55-70 years with acute or convalescent COVID-19. Here the CDR3 reads CASSFSPGQGSSGNTIYF. In DNA, the CDR3 is TGTGCCAGTAGTTTCTCACCGGGACAGGGAAGCTCTGGAAACACCATATATTTT.